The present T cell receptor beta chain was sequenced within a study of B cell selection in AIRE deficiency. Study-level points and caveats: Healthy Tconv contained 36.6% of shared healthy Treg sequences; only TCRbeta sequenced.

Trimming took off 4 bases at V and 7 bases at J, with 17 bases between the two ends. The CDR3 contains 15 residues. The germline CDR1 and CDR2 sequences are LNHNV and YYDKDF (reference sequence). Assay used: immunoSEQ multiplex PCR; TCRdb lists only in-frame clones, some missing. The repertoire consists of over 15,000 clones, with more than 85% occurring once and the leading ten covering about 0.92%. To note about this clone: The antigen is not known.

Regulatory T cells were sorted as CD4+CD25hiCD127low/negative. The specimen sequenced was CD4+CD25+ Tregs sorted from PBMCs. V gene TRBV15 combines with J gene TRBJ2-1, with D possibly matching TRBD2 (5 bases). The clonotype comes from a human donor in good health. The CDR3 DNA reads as TGTGCCACCAGCACTCGAGGGAACAGAGGGAATGAGCAGTTCTTC. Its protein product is CATSTRGNRGNEQFF.